These 7 T cell receptor beta chains came from one sample sequenced in a study of blood T cell repertoires in COVID-19. TCRdb's table, derived via immunoSEQ multiplex PCR, lists solely in-frame clones and lacks some. The sample yields about 170,000 clones, around 92% seen once. Material: peripheral blood. The receptor set was obtained from a man aged 30 to 45 with COVID-19, enrolled during active disease.

The CDR3 loop is CASSLKDSPLSGNTIYF. CDR3 DNA sequence: TGTGCCAGCAGCTTAAAGGACAGTCCATTATCTGGAAACACCATATATTTT. The rearrangement links TRBV5-5 to TRBJ1-3; D is perhaps TRBD1 (6 bases). The CDR3 is made up of 17 amino acids. V lost 2 bases and J 1 base, leaving 16 bases between the germline ends. The germline V gene encodes CDR1 SGHKS and CDR2 YYEKEE (reference sequence).

The chain combines TRBV27 with TRBJ2-1; D is unresolved. The CDR3 contains 11 residues. The V gene lost 3 bases and the J gene lost 8 bases, with 5 bases spanning the gap. Germline V lookup: CDR1 MNHEY, CDR2 SMNVEV (reference sequence). The CDR3 loop reads CASSFFDEQFF. The DNA for the CDR3 is TGTGCCAGCAGTTTCTTCGATGAGCAGTTCTTC.

The V and J genes are TRBV7-9 and TRBJ1-1, with D possibly TRBD1 on 5 matching bases. This CDR3 contains 15 residues. Germline values: CDR1 SEHNR, CDR2 FQNEAQ (reference sequence). V lost 0 bases and J lost 6, with 14 bases in between. CDR3 sequence: CASSLALAGGSEAFF. The CDR3 region has the DNA TGTGCCAGCAGCTTAGCGCTTGCCGGGGGGTCTGAAGCTTTCTTT.

The rearrangement links TRBV29-1 to TRBJ1-3; 8 nucleotides match TRBD1. With 4 bases clipped from V and 4 bases from J, the junction kept 9 bases outside the gene matches. The germline CDR1 and CDR2 sequences are SQVTM and ANQGSEA. The CDR3 length is 15 residues. The chain's CDR3 is CSVALGTGHGNTIYF. The DNA of the CDR3 is TGCAGCGTTGCCCTCGGGACAGGTCACGGAAACACCATATATTTT. Supplemented by reference TRBV29-1 and TRBJ1-3, the full variable domain reads SAVISQKPSRDICQRGTSLTIQCQVDSQVTMMFWYRQQPGQSLTLIATANQGSEATYESGFVIDKFPISRPNLTFSTLTVSNMSPEDSSIYLCSVALGTGHGNTIYFGEGSWLTVV.

The chain links TRBV11-2 to TRBJ2-1; D remains ambiguous. Germline assignment: CDR1 SGHAT and CDR2 FQNNGV. CDR3 size: 16 residues. The V and J ends lost 5 bases and 5 bases respectively, with 19 bases between them. The CDR3 loop is CASSHLVKLQNNEQFF. In DNA form, the CDR3 reads TGTGCCAGCAGCCACCTTGTTAAGTTGCAGAACAATGAGCAGTTCTTC.

CDR3 amino acids: CASSQGQGNYGYTF. The CDR3 region has the DNA TGTGCCAGCAGCCAAGGGCAGGGGAACTATGGCTACACCTTC. V gene TRBV14 combines with J gene TRBJ1-2, with D possibly TRBD1 on 6 matching bases. V gave up 1 base and J gave up 2 bases, with 8 bases separating them. From germline, CDR1 is SGHDN and CDR2 FVKESK. This CDR3 contains 14 residues. Complete variable domain (other parts from reference TRBV14 and TRBJ1-2): EAGVTQFPSHSVIEKGQTVTLRCDPISGHDNLYWYRRVMGKEIKFLLHFVKESKQDESGMPNNRFLAERTGGTYSTLKVQPAELEDSGVYFCASSQGQGNYGYTFGSGTRLTVV.

This chain uses TRBV30 with TRBJ2-3; weak D call: TRBD2 (6 bases). The V end was cut by 8 bases, the J end by 0 bases, with 12 bases between. The CDR3 has 13 residues. Germline lookup yields CDR1 GTSNPN and CDR2 SVGIG (reference sequence). CDR3 sequence: CARGTSSTDTQYF. The DNA of the CDR3 is TGTGCCCGCGGGACTTCAAGCACAGATACGCAGTATTTT.